This is a list of T cell receptor beta chains from one sample in a study of spatial heterogeneity in lung cancer. MiXCR, run by TCRdb on the 5' RACE reads, gives a single entry per CDR3 protein. Here the sample spans tens of thousands of distinct CDR3 sequences, 5.2% being singletons. The specimen comprised PBMCs, sampled at surgery. Source of these receptors: a female donor with early-stage non-small cell lung cancer. Each CDR3 is given with its conserved first and last residue. A D gene is named only where the DNA matches it firmly. Rows may omit the clone size; those that give it use once, few, many or a size class.

j_call: TRBJ2-6; cdr3_length: 16; d_call: TRBD1; v_call: TRBV12-3/TRBV12-4; clone_size: few; cdr3_aa: CASTQDRYSGANVLTF; cdr3_nt: TGTGCCAGCACTCAGGACAGGTACTCTGGGGCCAACGTCCTGACTTTC
j_call: TRBJ2-5; cdr3_length: 14; d_call: TRBD1; v_call: TRBV18; clone_size: -; cdr3_aa: CASSEGAVGETQYF; cdr3_nt: TGTGCCAGCTCTGAGGGGGCGGTAGGAGAGACCCAGTACTTC
j_call: TRBJ2-3; cdr3_length: 16; d_call: TRBD2; v_call: TRBV4-2; clone_size: many; cdr3_aa: CASSQDTGGNTDTQYF; cdr3_nt: TGTGCCAGCAGCCAAGATACGGGGGGGAACACAGATACGCAGTATTTT
j_call: TRBJ2-5; cdr3_length: 14; d_call: TRBD2; v_call: TRBV20-1; clone_size: many; cdr3_aa: CSARVPSGGETQYF; cdr3_nt: TGCAGTGCTAGAGTTCCCAGCGGGGGAGAGACCCAGTACTTC
j_call: TRBJ1-5; cdr3_length: 13; d_call: -; v_call: TRBV2; clone_size: many; cdr3_aa: CASSGTGSQPQHF; cdr3_nt: TGTGCCAGCAGTGGGACGGGGAGTCAGCCCCAGCATTTT
j_call: TRBJ1-6; cdr3_length: 15; d_call: -; v_call: TRBV9; clone_size: many; cdr3_aa: CASSQDRGYNSPLHF; cdr3_nt: TGTGCCAGCAGTCAAGACAGAGGATATAATTCACCCCTCCACTTT
j_call: TRBJ2-1; cdr3_length: 15; d_call: TRBD1; v_call: TRBV4-1; clone_size: many; cdr3_aa: CASSPGGDRGNEQFF; cdr3_nt: TGCGCCAGCAGCCCGGGGGGGGACAGGGGTAATGAGCAGTTCTTC
j_call: TRBJ2-5; cdr3_length: 18; d_call: TRBD1; v_call: TRBV12-3/TRBV12-4; clone_size: many; cdr3_aa: CASSPGTGGLAGGRTQYF; cdr3_nt: TGTGCCAGCAGCCCCGGGACAGGGGGCCTAGCTGGGGGGCGGACCCAGTACTTC
j_call: TRBJ2-3; cdr3_length: 14; d_call: -; v_call: TRBV2; clone_size: many; cdr3_aa: CASSEDLRTDTQYF; cdr3_nt: TGTGCCAGCAGTGAAGACCTCCGCACAGATACGCAGTATTTT
j_call: TRBJ2-2; cdr3_length: 14; d_call: -; v_call: TRBV20-1; clone_size: many; cdr3_aa: CSARGGMGTGELFF; cdr3_nt: TGCAGTGCTAGAGGGGGAATGGGCACCGGGGAGCTGTTTTTT
j_call: TRBJ2-5; cdr3_length: 16; d_call: TRBD2; v_call: TRBV28; clone_size: many; cdr3_aa: CASSLSIAGVKETQYF; cdr3_nt: TGTGCCAGCAGTTTATCTATAGCGGGAGTAAAAGAGACCCAGTACTTC